These T cell receptor beta chains were read from a single sample in a study of T-cell reconstitution after alpha-beta-depleted transplantation in children. MiXCR, run by TCRdb on the PCR reads, gives a single entry per CDR3 protein. The data hold 600,000 to 800,000 distinct CDR3 sequences, with around 14% observed a single time. The specimen was PBMCs, collected before TCRalphabeta/CD19-depleted stem cell transplant. The origin of the receptors is a girl aged 2 to 9 with congenital amegakaryocytic thrombocytopenia, due to receive a stem cell transplant. CDR3s leave out the opening cysteine and the closing phenylalanine or tryptophan.

v_call	j_call	cdr3_aa
TRBV5-1	TRBJ1-2	ASSRGQSNYGYT
TRBV29-1	TRBJ1-2	SVVLSTGSRGYT
TRBV5-1	TRBJ2-7	ASSPDWGLGSSYEQY
TRBV7-9	TRBJ2-3	ASSRKLAEGEGDTQY
TRBV20-1	TRBJ2-5	SARRQIGKETQY
TRBV28	TRBJ2-7	ASSPLQGFSHEQY
TRBV6-1	TRBJ2-5	ASSSKRDQETQY
TRBV21-1	TRBJ2-5	ASSTLGTSGIVGAKETQY
TRBV5-1	TRBJ1-1	ASSAGTGGLITEAF
TRBV5-1	TRBJ2-7	ASTYDLALAGYEQY
TRBV24-1	TRBJ2-2	ATSDPGLAGASGELF